One and the same sample provided the 19 T cell receptor beta chains below, sequenced in a study of regulatory T cells in long-lasting Graves disease. The time point: persistent/refractory GD, antithyroid drugs over 5 years with positive TRAb. The TCR library was made from RNA that had been extracted from PBMCs in TRIzol. iRepertoire HTBI primers and Arm-PCR of CDR3 regions built TCR beta libraries. TCRdb processed the multiplex PCR reads anew with MiXCR; each CDR3 protein has one entry. The sample shows under 450,000 distinct CDR3 sequences, more than 20% of them seen only once. The sample consisted of peripheral blood mononuclear cells (PBMCs), taken when the disease was refractory, from a patient treated with antithyroid drugs. These receptors were collected from a woman in her forties with Graves disease.

The sample holds many counts of this clonotype. The rearrangement uses TRBV3-1 and TRBJ2-5; a possible D gene is TRBD1 (6 bases). The V end was cut by 5 bases, the J end by 3 bases, with 10 bases between. Germline V gene sequence: CDR1 LGHDT, CDR2 YNNKEL (reference sequence). The CDR3 loop spans 13 amino acids. The CDR3 here is CASSRAGEETQYF. In nucleotides, the CDR3 is TGTGCCAGCAGCAGAGCAGGGGAAGAGACCCAGTACTTC.

Only a few counts were recorded for this clonotype. V usage is TRBV14 and J usage is TRBJ2-7; TRBD1 is a possible D gene (5 bases). Trimming cost V 2 bases and J 2 bases, with 13 bases left between them. Germline CDR1 SGHDN, CDR2 FVKESK. The CDR3 loop spans 15 amino acids. The CDR3 DNA sequence: TGTGCCAGCAGCCAACAAGCAAAGGGGACCTACGAGCAGTACTTC. It encodes CASSQQAKGTYEQYF.

The rearrangement joins TRBV6-1 to TRBJ1-1; no definite D call. Trimming took 8 bases from V and 3 from J, leaving 13 bases between them. The CDR3 extends over 13 amino acids. Germline CDR1 MNHNS, CDR2 SASEGT. CDR3 sequence (DNA): TGTGCCAGCCTATCGCAGAGGCACACTGAAGCTTTCTTT. Its protein product is CASLSQRHTEAFF.

This chain joins TRBV15 and TRBJ2-5; 12 nucleotides match TRBD1. The CDR3 length is 16 residues. V lost 5 bases and J lost 1; bases outside the gene matches: 5. CDR1 is LNHNV, CDR2 YYDKDF, per germline (reference sequence). The CDR3 spells CATSSMGQGAQETQYF. The CDR3 DNA is TGTGCCACCAGCTCCATGGGACAGGGGGCCCAAGAGACCCAGTACTTC.

This clonotype was counted ten times or more. The chain recombines TRBV28 with TRBJ1-5; 7 bases line up with TRBD1. The CDR3 is 16 amino acids. After removal of 5 bases from V and 0 bases from J, the junction contained 7 bases not matched to a gene. Per germline, CDR1 MDHEN and CDR2 SYDVKM. The CDR3 DNA follows: TGTGCCAGCAGTGTCAACAGGGGAAATAGCAATCAGCCCCAGCATTTT. Its translation is CASSVNRGNSNQPQHF.

In its sample, this clonotype was seen many times. The gene calls are TRBV6-1 and TRBJ1-6, with a tentative D call TRBD1 (5 bases). Trimming removed 3 bases from V and 5 bases from J, with 17 bases in between. Germline CDR1 MNHNS, CDR2 SASEGT. The CDR3 contains 17 residues. For the CDR3, the DNA is TGTGCCAGCAGTGACTCGGCAGCCCAGGGAGATAATTCACCCCTCCACTTT. Translation: CASSDSAAQGDNSPLHF.

This clonotype was seen repeatedly, ten times or more. This rearrangement joins TRBV11-2 to TRBJ2-7; 7 bases match TRBD2. V was clipped by 5 bases and J by 6 bases; unmatched bases: 13. The CDR3 sequence is 15 residues long. Germline V gives CDR1 SGHAT, CDR2 FQNNGV. In DNA form, the CDR3 reads TGTGCCAGCAGCGAATGGCGGGGGAGTCGGGTCGAGCAGTACTTC. Protein sequence: CASSEWRGSRVEQYF.

The chain couples TRBV4-1 to TRBJ2-7; TRBD2 matches at 9 bases. V lost 3 bases, J lost 5 bases, and 2 bases stayed unmatched. The germline V gene encodes CDR1 MGHRA and CDR2 YSYEKL. The CDR3 sequence is 13 residues long. CDR3 residues: CASSQGLANEQYF. CDR3 sequence (DNA): TGCGCCAGCAGCCAGGGACTAGCTAACGAGCAGTACTTC.

This clonotype was counted between two and nine times. The V and J genes are TRBV29-1 and TRBJ2-7, with D uncertain. Germline V gene lookup returns CDR1 SQVTM and CDR2 ANQGSEA. The germline V and J ends were trimmed by 4 bases and 1 base, with 11 bases remaining between them. This CDR3 is 13 amino acids long. CDR3 DNA sequence: TGCAGCGTTGTAAGTAGGATGTCCTACGAGCAGTACTTC. Amino acid sequence: CSVVSRMSYEQYF.

This clonotype has a handful of counts. The rearrangement links TRBV20-1 to TRBJ2-7; 10 nucleotides line up with TRBD2. Germline trimming cut 3 bases from V and 7 bases from J; bases unmatched to any gene: 30. The CDR3 length is 21 residues. CDR1 and CDR2 (germline): DFQATT, SNEGSKA (reference sequence). As DNA, the CDR3 is TGCAGTGCTAGCGTAGCGAACCCAGGGGTCAGAACTAGCGGGGCCGGCCTAGAGCAGTACTTC. It translates to CSASVANPGVRTSGAGLEQYF.

This clonotype appeared many times. The DNA for the CDR3 is TGTGCCAGCAGCTTAGTGCTCAGGGGTCGAGAGCAGTACTTC. This encodes CASSLVLRGREQYF. The rearrangement uses TRBV11-2 and TRBJ2-7; possibly TRBD1 for D (6 bases). V lost 1 base, J lost 7 bases, and 14 bases lay in between. Germline loops: CDR1 SGHAT, CDR2 FQNNGV. There are 14 residues in the CDR3.

This clonotype was seen many times. The chain employs TRBV5-1 and TRBJ2-7, with D perhaps matching TRBD2 (5 bases). Germline V lookup: CDR1 SGHRS, CDR2 YFSETQ. V lost 0 bases and J 1 base, leaving 8 bases between the germline ends. The CDR3 is 14 residues long. The CDR3 coding sequence is TGCGCCAGCAGCTTGGCCCCGGGGTCCTACGAGCAGTACTTC. It translates to CASSLAPGSYEQYF.

The chain recombines TRBV25-1 with TRBJ2-2; D uncertain. There are 14 residues in the CDR3. The V gene's germline CDR1 is MGHDK and CDR2 SYGVNS. V lost 5 bases and J lost 3, with 10 bases in between. In nucleotides, the CDR3 is TGTGCCAGCAGTACTGTACGGGACACCGGGGAGCTGTTTTTT. Its translation: CASSTVRDTGELFF.

This clonotype has ten or more counts. The CDR3 spells CSVMGAGYEQYF. CDR3 DNA sequence: TGCAGTGTGATGGGAGCTGGCTACGAGCAGTACTTC. The chain employs TRBV20-1 and TRBJ2-7, with D perhaps TRBD2 (5 bases). With 7 bases removed from V and 3 bases from J, the gap between germline ends came to 13 bases. The germline V gene encodes CDR1 DFQATT and CDR2 SNEGSKA (reference sequence). CDR3 length equals 12 residues.

In this sample, this clonotype turned up a few times. No conserved phenylalanine or tryptophan ends this CDR3, so it is likely a read error. No DNA is shown, since the ends of the CDR3 on it are uncertain; the CDR3 is the one TCRdb lists. This chain connects TRBV2 to TRBJ1-1; the tabulated D call, TRBD1, remains unverified against the DNA. The germline CDR1 and CDR2 sequences are SNHLY and FYNNEI. The CDR3 is made up of 12 amino acids, end residues included. CDR3 amino acids: CASGLSVGGSGI.

V and J are TRBV29-1 and TRBJ1-2; 9 positions agree with TRBD1. V was pared by 0 bases and J by 7 bases, with 12 bases of the junction left unmatched. This CDR3 spans 16 amino acids. Germline loops: CDR1 SQVTM, CDR2 ANQGSEA. CDR3 sequence: CSVEDPTGGARGGYTF. In DNA form, the CDR3 reads TGCAGCGTTGAAGATCCTACAGGGGGCGCGCGTGGTGGCTACACCTTC.

A remark on this clonotype: Possible read error: a much larger clone is one base away. The rearrangement joins TRBV28 to TRBJ2-7, with 12 bases aligning to TRBD1. This CDR3 is built from 16 residues. Per the germline V gene, CDR1 is MDHEN and CDR2 is SYDVKM. DNA of the CDR3: TGTACCAGCAGTTCCCTTGGGACAGGGGGCGAATACGAGCAGTACTTC. Protein product: CTSSSLGTGGEYEQYF.

This clonotype was counted ten times or more. This rearrangement joins TRBV6-1 to TRBJ2-1; 8 nucleotides match TRBD2. V shed 2 bases, J shed 3 bases, and the junction held 3 bases outside the gene matches. This CDR3 region has 15 residues. From germline, CDR1 is MNHNS and CDR2 SASEGT. In DNA, the CDR3 is TGTGCCAGCAGTGAACGGGAGGGCCACTACAATGAGCAGTTCTTC. Its translation: CASSEREGHYNEQFF.

This clonotype was seen repeatedly, ten times or more. The V gene is TRBV28, the J gene TRBJ1-5, with a weak D call TRBD1 (6 bases). Germline V gene data show CDR1 as MDHEN and CDR2 as SYDVKM. This CDR3 comprises 14 residues. Trimming took off 5 bases at V and 8 bases at J, with 16 bases between the two ends. The CDR3 DNA reads TGTGCCAGCAGTCTCCTAGGGGAGGGGGAGCCCCAGCATTTT. It encodes CASSLLGEGEPQHF.